This T cell receptor (beta chain) was recorded in a study of OX40 agonist ivuxolimab in advanced cancers. About the study: Every 2 weeks, ivuxolimab was infused into the patients intravenously at between 0.01 and 10 mg/kg. Dose-escalation patients suffered from hepatocellular carcinoma, melanoma, renal cell or head and neck cancer.

With 5 bases clipped from V and 2 bases from J, the junction kept 6 bases outside the gene matches. The CDR3 runs to 15 residues. CDR1 is MNHEY and CDR2 is SMNVEV in the germline V gene (reference sequence). Measured with immunoSEQ multiplex PCR; TCRdb has only the in-frame clones, and not every one. Of 50,000 or so clones in the sample, 81% were seen once. This receptor was obtained from an adult with an advanced solid tumor such as melanoma, head and neck, liver or kidney cancer. The rearrangement joins TRBV27 to TRBJ2-3; 8 bases agree with TRBD1. The source material was CD4+ or CD8+ T cells sorted from blood, sampled in a trial of the OX40 agonist ivuxolimab. The CDR3 DNA reads TGTGCCAGCAGTAAGACAGGGGCCCTCACAGATACGCAGTATTTT. Encoded protein: CASSKTGALTDTQYF.